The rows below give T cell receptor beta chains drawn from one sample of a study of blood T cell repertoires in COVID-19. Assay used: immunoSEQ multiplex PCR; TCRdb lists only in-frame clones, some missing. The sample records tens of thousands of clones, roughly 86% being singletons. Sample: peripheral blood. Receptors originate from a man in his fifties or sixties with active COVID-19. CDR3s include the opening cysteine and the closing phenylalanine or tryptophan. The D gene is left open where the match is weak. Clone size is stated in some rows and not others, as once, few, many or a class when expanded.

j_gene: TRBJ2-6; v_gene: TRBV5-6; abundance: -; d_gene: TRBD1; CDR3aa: CASSLLSGGAGANVLTF; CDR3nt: TGTGCCAGCAGCTTGTTGTCAGGGGGCGCTGGGGCCAACGTCCTGACTTTC
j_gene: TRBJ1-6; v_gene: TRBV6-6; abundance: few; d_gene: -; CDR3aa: CASSYSAGSDSPLHF; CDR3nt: TGTGCCAGCAGTTACTCGGCAGGTAGCGATTCACCCCTCCACTTT
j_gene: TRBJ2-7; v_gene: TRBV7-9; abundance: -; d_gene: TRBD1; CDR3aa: CASEGGTGSSYEQYF; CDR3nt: TGTGCCAGCGAGGGGGGGACAGGGAGCTCCTACGAGCAGTACTTC
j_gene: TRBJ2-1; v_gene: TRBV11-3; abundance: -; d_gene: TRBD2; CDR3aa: CASSHKRGLAPGVSEQFF; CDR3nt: TGTGCCAGCAGCCACAAGAGAGGACTAGCCCCGGGTGTCAGTGAGCAGTTCTTC
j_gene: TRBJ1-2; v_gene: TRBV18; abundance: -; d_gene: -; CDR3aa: CASSPDRTLYTF; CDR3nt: TGTGCCAGCTCACCCGACAGAACCCTCTACACCTTC
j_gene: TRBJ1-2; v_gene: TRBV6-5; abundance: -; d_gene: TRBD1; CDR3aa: CATIFPGQGAYGYTF; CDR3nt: TGTGCCACGATCTTTCCGGGACAGGGGGCCTATGGCTACACCTTC
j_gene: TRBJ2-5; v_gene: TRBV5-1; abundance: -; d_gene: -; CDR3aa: CASSSTRGAGETQYF; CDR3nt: TGCGCCAGCAGCTCTACCAGGGGCGCGGGAGAGACCCAGTACTTC
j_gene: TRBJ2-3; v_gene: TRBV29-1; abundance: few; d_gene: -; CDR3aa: CSVIGQGLTDTQYF; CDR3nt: TGCAGCGTAATTGGGCAGGGCCTCACAGATACGCAGTATTTT
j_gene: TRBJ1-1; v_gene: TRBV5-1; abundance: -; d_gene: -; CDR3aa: CASSLAGQIEAFF; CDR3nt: TGCGCCAGCAGCTTGGCCGGACAGATTGAAGCTTTCTTT
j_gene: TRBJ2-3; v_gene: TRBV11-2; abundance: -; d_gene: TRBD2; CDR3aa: CASSLTAGREGTQYF; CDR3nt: TGTGCCAGCAGCTTAACGGCGGGGAGGGAAGGTACGCAGTATTTT
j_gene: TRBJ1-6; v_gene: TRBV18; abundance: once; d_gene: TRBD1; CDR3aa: CASAQGRGDSPLHF; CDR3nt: TGTGCCAGCGCACAGGGGCGCGGGGATTCACCCCTCCACTTT
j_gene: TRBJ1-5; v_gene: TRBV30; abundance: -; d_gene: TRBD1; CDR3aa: CAWRPGQFNQPQHF; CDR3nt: TGTGCCTGGAGGCCGGGACAGTTCAATCAGCCCCAGCATTTT
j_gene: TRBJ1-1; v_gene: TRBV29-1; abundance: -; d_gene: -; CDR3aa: CSVWKGGNTEAFF; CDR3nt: TGCAGCGTTTGGAAAGGGGGGAACACTGAAGCTTTCTTT
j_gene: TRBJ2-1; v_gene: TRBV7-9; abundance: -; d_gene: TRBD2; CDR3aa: CASRTPSGGAQDEQFF; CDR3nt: TGTGCCAGCAGGACACCCAGCGGGGGGGCTCAGGATGAGCAGTTCTTC
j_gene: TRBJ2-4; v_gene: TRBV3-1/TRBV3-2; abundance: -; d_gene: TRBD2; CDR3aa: CASSQDLAGSLNIQYF; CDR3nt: TGTGCCAGCAGCCAAGACCTAGCGGGGTCGCTGAACATTCAGTACTTC
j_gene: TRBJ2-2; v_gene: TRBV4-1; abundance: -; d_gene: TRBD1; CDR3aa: CASSLRGQGFSGGTGELFF; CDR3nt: TGCGCCAGCAGCTTAAGGGGACAGGGTTTCTCGGGGGGCACCGGGGAGCTGTTTTTT